The next 6 T cell receptor beta chains were all read from a single sample in a study of neurological immune-mediated disorders. The time point here: longitudinal time-point 3. MiXCR, run by TCRdb on the 5' RACE reads, gives a single entry per CDR3 protein. Of about 81,000 distinct CDR3 sequences detected, about 4.3% appear once; the ten largest clones hold 4.5% to 6%. The specimen was PBMCs. The receptors stem from an older woman with multiple sclerosis.

This clonotype was seen many times. The chain joins TRBV12-3 or TRBV12-4 to TRBJ2-7; tentative D call: TRBD1 (5 bases). V gave up 6 bases and J gave up 3 bases, with 9 bases separating them. This CDR3 spans 12 amino acids. CDR3 loop: CASSADSYEQYF. DNA of the CDR3: TGTGCCAGCAGCGCAGACAGCTACGAGCAGTACTTC.

This clonotype was seen ten or more times. The chain uses TRBV6-5 and TRBJ2-7; 7 positions match TRBD2. Germline assignment: CDR1 MNHEY and CDR2 SVGAGI. Trimming removed 6 bases from V and 6 bases from J; junction bases left unmatched: 8. This CDR3 comprises 13 residues. The DNA for the CDR3 is TGTGCCAGCAGAGGACTAGAGGTTCGCGAGCAGTACTTC. Translation: CASRGLEVREQYF.

This rearrangement joins TRBV28 to TRBJ1-5; D is perhaps TRBD1 (5 bases). CDR1 and CDR2 from the germline V gene are MDHEN and SYDVKM. CDR3 length: 17 residues. Trimming left V 6 bases short and J 0 bases short, with 18 bases between. The CDR3 DNA reads as TGTGCCAGCAGCCCGTGGCGGGGGGAGGGTAGCAATCAGCCCCAGCATTTT. Translating gives CASSPWRGEGSNQPQHF. Supplemented by reference TRBV28 and TRBJ1-5, the full variable domain reads DVKVTQSSRYLVKRTGEKVFLECVQDMDHENMFWYRQDPGLGLRLIYFSYDVKMKEKGDIPEGYSVSREKKERFSLILESASTNQTSMYLCASSPWRGEGSNQPQHFGDGTRLSIL.

This clonotype has ten or more counts. The rearrangement uses TRBV20-1 and TRBJ1-6; TRBD1 aligns across 9 bases. Germline assignment: CDR1 DFQATT and CDR2 SNEGSKA (reference sequence). After removal of 5 bases from V and 10 bases from J, the junction contained 9 bases not matched to a gene. The CDR3 has 14 amino acids. For the CDR3, the DNA is TGCAGTGCTCCCCGGGACAGGGTTAAATCACCCCTCCACTTT. Translation: CSAPRDRVKSPLHF.

The chain recombines TRBV24-1 with TRBJ2-1; D unresolved. The V end was cut by 0 bases, the J end by 9 bases, with 23 bases between. The germline V gene has CDR1 KGHDR and CDR2 SFDVKD. CDR3 length: 18 amino acids. In DNA, the CDR3 is TGTGCCACCAGTGATTTGCCCCTAGACGGTCCCGGCTTGAGTGAGCAGTTCTTC. It translates to CATSDLPLDGPGLSEQFF.

This clonotype was counted many times. V gene TRBV2 combines with J gene TRBJ2-5; TRBD2 agrees at 13 bases. Germline CDR1 reads SNHLY; CDR2 reads FYNNEI. The CDR3 consists of 17 residues. J gave up 5 bases and V 5 bases, and 11 bases lay outside the gene matches. The CDR3: CASSPGTSGVSRETQYF. CDR3 DNA: TGTGCCAGCAGTCCTGGGACTAGCGGGGTTTCCCGGGAGACCCAGTACTTC. Variable domain in full (rest from reference TRBV2 and TRBJ2-5): EPEVTQTPSHQVTQMGQEVILRCVPISNHLYFYWYRQILGQKVEFLVSFYNNEISEKSEIFDDQFSVERPDGSNFTLKIRSTKLEDSAMYFCASSPGTSGVSRETQYFGPGTRLLVL.